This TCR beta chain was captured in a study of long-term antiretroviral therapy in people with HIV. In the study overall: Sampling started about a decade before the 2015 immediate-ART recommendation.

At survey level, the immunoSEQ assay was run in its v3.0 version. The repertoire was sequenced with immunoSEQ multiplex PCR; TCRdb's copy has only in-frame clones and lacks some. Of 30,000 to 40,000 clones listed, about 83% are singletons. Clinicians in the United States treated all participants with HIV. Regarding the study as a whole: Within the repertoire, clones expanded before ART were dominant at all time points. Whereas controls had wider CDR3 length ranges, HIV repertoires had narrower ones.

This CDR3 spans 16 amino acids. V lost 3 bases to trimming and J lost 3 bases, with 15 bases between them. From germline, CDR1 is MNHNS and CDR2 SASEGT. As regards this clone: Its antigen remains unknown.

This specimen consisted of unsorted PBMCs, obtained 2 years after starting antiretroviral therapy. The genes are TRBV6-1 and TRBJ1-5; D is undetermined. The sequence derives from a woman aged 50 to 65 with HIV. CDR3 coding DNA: TGTGCCAGCAGTGAGTTCCTCGGCAGAAACAATCAGCCCCAGCATTTT. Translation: CASSEFLGRNNQPQHF.